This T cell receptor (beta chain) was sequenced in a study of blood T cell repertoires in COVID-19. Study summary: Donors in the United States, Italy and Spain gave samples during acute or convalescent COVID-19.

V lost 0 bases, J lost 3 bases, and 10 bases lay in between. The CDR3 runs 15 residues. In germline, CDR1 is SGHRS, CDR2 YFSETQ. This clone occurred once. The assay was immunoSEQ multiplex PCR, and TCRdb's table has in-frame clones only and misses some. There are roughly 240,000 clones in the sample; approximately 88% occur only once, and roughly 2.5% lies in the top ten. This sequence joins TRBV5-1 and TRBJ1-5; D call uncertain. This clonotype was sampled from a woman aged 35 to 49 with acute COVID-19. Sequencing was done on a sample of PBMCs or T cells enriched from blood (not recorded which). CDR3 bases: TGCGCCAGCAGCTTGGCAGGCCAAGTCAATCAGCCCCAGCATTTT. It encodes CASSLAGQVNQPQHF.